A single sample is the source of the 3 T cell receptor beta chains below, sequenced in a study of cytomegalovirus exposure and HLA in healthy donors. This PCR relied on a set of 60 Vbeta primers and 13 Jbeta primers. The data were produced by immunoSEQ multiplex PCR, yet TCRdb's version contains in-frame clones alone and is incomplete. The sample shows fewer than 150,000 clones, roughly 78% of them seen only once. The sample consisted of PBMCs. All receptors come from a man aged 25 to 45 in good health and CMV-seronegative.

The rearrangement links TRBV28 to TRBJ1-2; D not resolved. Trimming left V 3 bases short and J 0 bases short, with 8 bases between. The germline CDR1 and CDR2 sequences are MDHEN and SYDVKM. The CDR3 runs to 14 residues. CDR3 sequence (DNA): TGTGCCAGCAGTTTGGGAGTCCCTAACTATGGCTACACCTTC. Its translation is CASSLGVPNYGYTF.

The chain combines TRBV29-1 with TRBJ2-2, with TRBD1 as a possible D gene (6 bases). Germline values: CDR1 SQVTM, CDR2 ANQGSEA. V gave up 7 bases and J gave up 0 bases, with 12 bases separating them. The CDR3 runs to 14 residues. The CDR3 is CSATGTTNTGELFF. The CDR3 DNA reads TGCAGCGCTACCGGGACAACGAACACCGGGGAGCTGTTTTTT.

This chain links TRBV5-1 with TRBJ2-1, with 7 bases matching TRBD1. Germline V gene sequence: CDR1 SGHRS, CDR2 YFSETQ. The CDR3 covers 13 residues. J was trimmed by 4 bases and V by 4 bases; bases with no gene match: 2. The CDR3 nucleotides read TGCGCCAGCAGCAAGGGACAGTACAATGAGCAGTTCTTC. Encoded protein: CASSKGQYNEQFF.